A selection of T cell receptor beta chains follows, all from one sample in a study of blood T cell repertoires in COVID-19. TCRdb's table, derived via immunoSEQ multiplex PCR, lists solely in-frame clones and lacks some. This table has more than 250,000 clones, approximately 91% appearing once. Sequences were obtained from peripheral blood. The receptor set was obtained from a human donor in a cohort sampled during active COVID-19. CDR3s include the opening cysteine and the closing phenylalanine or tryptophan. The order of the fields is J gene, V gene, D gene, clone size, CDR3 protein, CDR3 DNA. A D gene is named only where the DNA matches it firmly. Clone size appears in some rows only: once, few, many, or a class for an expanded clone.

>TRBJ2-7|TRBV25-1|TRBD2|.
CASKETSGSNEQYF
TGTGCCAGCAAGGAGACGAGCGGGAGCAACGAGCAGTACTTC
>TRBJ1-5|TRBV10-1|TRBD1|.
CASRLTGNSNQPQHF
TGCGCCAGCAGGCTGACAGGGAATAGCAATCAGCCCCAGCATTTT
>TRBJ2-7|TRBV28|TRBD2|.
CASSFHLAGLSYEQYF
TGTGCCAGCAGTTTTCATCTAGCGGGGCTCTCCTACGAGCAGTACTTC
>TRBJ2-3|TRBV7-3|TRBD2|once
CASSDSGRGDTQYF
TGTGCCAGCAGCGATAGCGGGAGGGGAGATACGCAGTATTTT
>TRBJ1-2|TRBV29-1|TRBD1|once
CSVEGGTGHNYGYTF
TGCAGCGTTGAAGGGGGGACAGGGCACAACTATGGCTACACCTTC
>TRBJ1-3|TRBV18|.|.
CASSPTGGGSGNTIYF
TGTGCCAGCTCACCCACCGGGGGGGGCTCTGGAAACACCATATATTTT
>TRBJ2-7|TRBV30|.|.
CAWAPSGYEQYF
TGTGCCTGGGCCCCCTCGGGCTACGAGCAGTACTTC
>TRBJ2-7|TRBV20-1|.|.
CSAGAYEQYF
TGCAGTGCTGGGGCGTACGAGCAGTACTTC
>TRBJ1-5|TRBV30|.|.
CAWSIGEGLSNQPQHF
TGTGCCTGGAGTATAGGGGAGGGTCTTAGCAATCAGCCCCAGCATTTT
>TRBJ1-1|TRBV25-1|TRBD1|once
CASRNRGGTEAFF
TGTGCCAGCAGAAACAGGGGGGGCACTGAAGCTTTCTTT
>TRBJ1-6|TRBV3-1/TRBV3-2|.|.
CASSQNRQGNSPLHF
TGTGCCAGCAGCCAAAACAGGCAGGGGAATTCACCCCTCCACTTT
>TRBJ2-7|TRBV7-9|.|.
CASSSYLQFTYEQYF
TGTGCCAGCAGCTCCTACCTACAGTTCACCTACGAGCAGTACTTC
>TRBJ2-7|TRBV4-1|TRBD2|.
CASSQVSSGAYEQYF
TGCGCCAGCAGCCAAGTCTCCAGCGGGGCCTACGAGCAGTACTTC
>TRBJ1-2|TRBV27|.|once
CASSIRAVGYGYTF
TGTGCCAGCAGTATTCGAGCGGTAGGCTATGGCTACACCTTC
>TRBJ2-7|TRBV18|.|.
CASSRDSGQSYEQYF
TGTGCCAGCTCACGAGATTCGGGACAATCCTACGAGCAGTACTTC
>TRBJ2-7|TRBV14|.|.
CASSGSSYEQYF
TGTGCCAGCAGCGGGAGCTCCTACGAGCAGTACTTC
>TRBJ1-1|TRBV30|.|.
CAWKVEVNTEAFF
TGTGCCTGGAAGGTGGAGGTGAACACTGAAGCTTTCTTT
>TRBJ2-7|TRBV6-6|TRBD2|.
CASSLPGGSYEQYF
TGTGCCAGCAGCCTTCCGGGGGGATCCTACGAGCAGTACTTC
>TRBJ2-6|TRBV27|TRBD1|.
CASRTHGQGSAGANVLTF
TGTGCCAGCAGAACTCACGGACAGGGATCGGCTGGGGCCAACGTCCTGACTTTC
>TRBJ2-5|TRBV11-3|TRBD1|.
CASNPEGTGRAETQYF
TGTGCCAGCAATCCCGAAGGGACAGGGAGGGCAGAGACCCAGTACTTC
>TRBJ1-5|TRBV7-2|.|once
CASSLGGASNQPQHF
TGTGCCAGCAGCCTGGGGGGGGCCAGTAATCAGCCCCAGCATTTT
>TRBJ2-7|TRBV10-3|.|.
CAIRAPTGLKLIF
TGTGCCATCAGGGCCCCTACAGGGCTCAAACTCATCTTC